The rows below give T cell receptor beta chains drawn from one sample of a study of blood T cell repertoires in COVID-19. The protocol was immunoSEQ multiplex PCR, while the TCRdb copy is restricted to in-frame clones and leaves out a portion. This table holds 60,000 to 70,000 clones, approximately 81% found once. Specimen: peripheral blood. Every receptor here comes from a man aged 50 or older with active COVID-19. CDR3s include the opening cysteine and the closing phenylalanine or tryptophan. A D gene is named only where the DNA matches it firmly. Where a row states a size, it is once, few, many or the class of an expanded clone; other rows omit it.

V gene: TRBV27
D gene: TRBD2
CDR3 length: 15
clone size: NA
J gene: TRBJ2-3
CDR3 DNA: TGTGCCAGCAGTTTATCGGGGGGGGTTATAGATACGCAGTATTTT
CDR3 protein: CASSLSGGVIDTQYF

V gene: TRBV5-5
D gene: TRBD2
CDR3 length: 16
clone size: NA
J gene: TRBJ2-3
CDR3 DNA: TGTGCCAGCAGCTTTGAACGACTAGCGGCCACAGATACGCAGTATTTT
CDR3 protein: CASSFERLAATDTQYF

V gene: TRBV18
D gene: NA
CDR3 length: 14
clone size: NA
J gene: TRBJ2-7
CDR3 DNA: TGTGCCAGCTCCCGTGGGGGCTCCACCTACGAGCAGTACTTC
CDR3 protein: CASSRGGSTYEQYF

V gene: TRBV4-2
D gene: TRBD1
CDR3 length: 12
clone size: few
J gene: TRBJ1-1
CDR3 DNA: TGTGCCAGCAGCCAATACAGGGGCGAAGCTTTCTTT
CDR3 protein: CASSQYRGEAFF

V gene: TRBV6-2/TRBV6-3
D gene: TRBD1
CDR3 length: 15
clone size: NA
J gene: TRBJ1-2
CDR3 DNA: TGTGCCAGCAGCCCCACGGCAGGGGGAGGTTATGGCTACACCTTC
CDR3 protein: CASSPTAGGGYGYTF

V gene: TRBV19
D gene: NA
CDR3 length: 13
clone size: once
J gene: TRBJ1-5
CDR3 DNA: TGTGCCAGTAGTATAGGGCACAATCAGCCCCAGCATTTT
CDR3 protein: CASSIGHNQPQHF

V gene: TRBV6-5
D gene: NA
CDR3 length: 13
clone size: few
J gene: TRBJ1-2
CDR3 DNA: TGTGCCAGCAGTTATGGGGGACTCTATGGCTACACCTTC
CDR3 protein: CASSYGGLYGYTF

V gene: TRBV30
D gene: NA
CDR3 length: 13
clone size: NA
J gene: TRBJ1-3
CDR3 DNA: TGTGCCTGGGCCACAGGGTTCGGAAACACCATATATTTT
CDR3 protein: CAWATGFGNTIYF

V gene: TRBV27
D gene: NA
CDR3 length: 15
clone size: NA
J gene: TRBJ2-1
CDR3 DNA: TGTGCCAGCAGTTTAGAGGCTCGGCCAAGCAATGAGCAGTTCTTC
CDR3 protein: CASSLEARPSNEQFF

V gene: TRBV28
D gene: NA
CDR3 length: 13
clone size: NA
J gene: TRBJ1-2
CDR3 DNA: TGTGCCAGCAGTTTTTCCCCCCTACTCTTCGCGGCCTTC
CDR3 protein: CASSFSPLLFAAF

V gene: TRBV20-1
D gene: NA
CDR3 length: 11
clone size: NA
J gene: TRBJ2-1
CDR3 DNA: TGCAGTGCTAGAAGAGGGTATGAGCAGTTCTTC
CDR3 protein: CSARRGYEQFF

V gene: TRBV6-5
D gene: TRBD1
CDR3 length: 13
clone size: NA
J gene: TRBJ2-1
CDR3 DNA: TGTGCCAGCAGATCCGGACAGGGGAATGAGCAGTTCTTC
CDR3 protein: CASRSGQGNEQFF

V gene: TRBV9
D gene: NA
CDR3 length: 14
clone size: once
J gene: TRBJ2-7
CDR3 DNA: TGTGCCAGCAGCGTAGTTGAGGGCGGGAACGAGCAGTACTTC
CDR3 protein: CASSVVEGGNEQYF

V gene: TRBV19
D gene: NA
CDR3 length: 15
clone size: NA
J gene: TRBJ1-1
CDR3 DNA: TGTGCCAGTAGTCCCATTGCGGGATTGAACACTGAAGCTTTCTTT
CDR3 protein: CASSPIAGLNTEAFF

V gene: TRBV10-3
D gene: NA
CDR3 length: 12
clone size: medium-sized
J gene: TRBJ2-1
CDR3 DNA: TGTGCCGCCTCCGGGGCGGGACCAGAGCAGTTCTTC
CDR3 protein: CAASGAGPEQFF

V gene: TRBV11-2
D gene: TRBD1
CDR3 length: 14
clone size: NA
J gene: TRBJ1-6
CDR3 DNA: TGTGCCAGCATCTCCGGGACAGGGGAATCACCCCTCCACTTT
CDR3 protein: CASISGTGESPLHF

V gene: TRBV4-1
D gene: TRBD1
CDR3 length: 16
clone size: NA
J gene: TRBJ2-7
CDR3 DNA: TGCGCCAGCAGCCAAGGTCGGACAGGGGTGGACTACGAGCAGTACTTC
CDR3 protein: CASSQGRTGVDYEQYF

V gene: TRBV15
D gene: TRBD1
CDR3 length: 17
clone size: NA
J gene: TRBJ1-4
CDR3 DNA: TGTGCCACCAGCAGAGATCGATGGACAGGGGTGAATGAAAAACTGTTTTTT
CDR3 protein: CATSRDRWTGVNEKLFF

V gene: TRBV2
D gene: NA
CDR3 length: 15
clone size: NA
J gene: TRBJ1-1
CDR3 DNA: TGTGCCAGCACCCCCGTAGAGTCCTGGAACACTGAAGCTTTCTTT
CDR3 protein: CASTPVESWNTEAFF

V gene: TRBV19
D gene: TRBD1
CDR3 length: 14
clone size: NA
J gene: TRBJ2-7
CDR3 DNA: TGTGCCAGGGACCCGGGACAGGATTTCGACGAGCAGTACTTC
CDR3 protein: CARDPGQDFDEQYF

V gene: TRBV9
D gene: NA
CDR3 length: 13
clone size: NA
J gene: TRBJ2-3
CDR3 DNA: TGTGCCAGCAGCGTCCCCCCGTCCGATACGCAGTATTTT
CDR3 protein: CASSVPPSDTQYF

V gene: TRBV28
D gene: NA
CDR3 length: 15
clone size: NA
J gene: TRBJ2-3
CDR3 DNA: TGTGCCAGCAGTTTAACGGCGGTGGGCACAGATACGCAGTATTTT
CDR3 protein: CASSLTAVGTDTQYF

V gene: TRBV19
D gene: TRBD2
CDR3 length: 15
clone size: NA
J gene: TRBJ2-7
CDR3 DNA: TGTGCCAGCAGTATAGGACTAGCGGGACCCCACGAGCAGTACTTC
CDR3 protein: CASSIGLAGPHEQYF

V gene: TRBV9
D gene: NA
CDR3 length: 12
clone size: NA
J gene: TRBJ1-6
CDR3 DNA: TGTGCCAGCGGGCCGCTCAATTCACCCCTCCACTTT
CDR3 protein: CASGPLNSPLHF

V gene: TRBV3-1/TRBV3-2
D gene: NA
CDR3 length: 15
clone size: NA
J gene: TRBJ2-6
CDR3 DNA: TGTGCCAGCAGAACTACAGGGACTGGGGCCAACGTCCTGACTTTC
CDR3 protein: CASRTTGTGANVLTF

V gene: TRBV6-5
D gene: NA
CDR3 length: 13
clone size: NA
J gene: TRBJ2-1
CDR3 DNA: TGTGCCAGCAGACGGAGCCTGCTAAATGAGCAGTTCTTC
CDR3 protein: CASRRSLLNEQFF

V gene: TRBV13
D gene: TRBD1
CDR3 length: 15
clone size: NA
J gene: TRBJ2-7
CDR3 DNA: TGTGCCAGCAGCTTATTTGGGACAGGGAAGTTCGAGCAGTACTTC
CDR3 protein: CASSLFGTGKFEQYF

V gene: TRBV11-2
D gene: NA
CDR3 length: 12
clone size: NA
J gene: TRBJ1-2
CDR3 DNA: TGTGCCAGCAGCTCATTACAGGGTGGCTACACCTTC
CDR3 protein: CASSSLQGGYTF

V gene: TRBV6-1
D gene: NA
CDR3 length: 16
clone size: once
J gene: TRBJ1-3
CDR3 DNA: TGTGCCAGCAGTGTCGCAGGGAGGTTCTCTGGAAACACCATATATTTT
CDR3 protein: CASSVAGRFSGNTIYF

V gene: TRBV4-1
D gene: TRBD1
CDR3 length: 16
clone size: NA
J gene: TRBJ2-7
CDR3 DNA: TGCGCCAGCAGCCATTATGCCGGGACAGGGAACCACGAGCAGTACTTC
CDR3 protein: CASSHYAGTGNHEQYF

V gene: TRBV6-5
D gene: NA
CDR3 length: 14
clone size: NA
J gene: TRBJ1-1
CDR3 DNA: TGTGCCAGCAGTTTCCGGACACCTCCGTCCGAAGCTTTCTTT
CDR3 protein: CASSFRTPPSEAFF

V gene: TRBV5-1
D gene: TRBD1
CDR3 length: 14
clone size: NA
J gene: TRBJ2-5
CDR3 DNA: TGCGCCAGCAGCATGGGGACAGGGAGGGAGACCCAGTACTTC
CDR3 protein: CASSMGTGRETQYF

V gene: TRBV5-1
D gene: NA
CDR3 length: 14
clone size: few
J gene: TRBJ2-3
CDR3 DNA: TGCGCCAGCGGATTGGAGCCAGGGTCAGATACGCAGTATTTT
CDR3 protein: CASGLEPGSDTQYF

V gene: TRBV11-2
D gene: TRBD1
CDR3 length: 13
clone size: NA
J gene: TRBJ1-6
CDR3 DNA: TGTGCCAGCCAGACAGGGATGGATTCACCCCTCCACTTT
CDR3 protein: CASQTGMDSPLHF

V gene: TRBV5-5
D gene: TRBD2
CDR3 length: 18
clone size: NA
J gene: TRBJ2-5
CDR3 DNA: TGTGCCAGCAGCTTGGCGTCTAGCGGGGGGGCCTCTAGAGAGACCCAGTACTTC
CDR3 protein: CASSLASSGGASRETQYF

V gene: TRBV7-2
D gene: TRBD2
CDR3 length: 17
clone size: NA
J gene: TRBJ2-7
CDR3 DNA: TGTGCCAGCAGCTTATCACTAGCGGGGGGGCGTGCTAGAGAGCAGTACTTC
CDR3 protein: CASSLSLAGGRAREQYF

V gene: TRBV5-8
D gene: NA
CDR3 length: 18
clone size: NA
J gene: TRBJ1-5
CDR3 DNA: TGTGCCAGCAGCTTGGAATTGGGGCAGTCTTATAGCAATCAGCCCCAGCATTTT
CDR3 protein: CASSLELGQSYSNQPQHF

V gene: TRBV7-9
D gene: NA
CDR3 length: 13
clone size: many
J gene: TRBJ2-7
CDR3 DNA: TGTGCCAGCAGCTGGCGGGGGCGGGACGAGCAGTACTTC
CDR3 protein: CASSWRGRDEQYF

V gene: TRBV5-4
D gene: NA
CDR3 length: 18
clone size: NA
J gene: TRBJ2-6
CDR3 DNA: TGTGCCAGCAGCTTAGCCGGTGGGGGCGCCTCTGGGGCCAACGTCCTGACTTTC
CDR3 protein: CASSLAGGGASGANVLTF